This T cell receptor beta chain was recovered during a study of a mutant IDH1 vaccine in newly diagnosed glioma. Overall study: Before enrollment, the patients had been treated with radiotherapy alone, temozolomide alone, or both together. Most of them had received both.

Repertoires were generated with immunoSEQ multiplex PCR, while TCRdb's copy carries only in-frame clones and drops some. This table holds about 31,000 clones, 78% found once. With regard to this clone: The antigen is unknown.

Study observations and caveats: Changes in the top peripheral T cell clonotypes seemingly had no bearing on pseudoprogression.

The CDR3 contains 13 residues. Germline loops: CDR1 MNHEY, CDR2 SVGAGI. V lost 7 bases and J 9 bases, leaving 17 bases between the germline ends. Time point denoted: week 35, safety follow-up. In the vaccine, a single dose held 300 ug of the mutant IDH1 20-mer peptide, along with topical imiquimod. Sequencing was performed on PBMCs, taken from a glioma patient whose treatment included an IDH1 peptide vaccine. The chain uses TRBV6-5 and TRBJ2-3; the D gene could be TRBD1 or TRBD2 (5 bases each). This TCR was recovered from a woman aged 40-49 years with glioma. DNA of the CDR3: TGTGCCAGCACCGGGGCGGGCCGGGGAACGCAGTATTTT. The encoded protein is CASTGAGRGTQYF.